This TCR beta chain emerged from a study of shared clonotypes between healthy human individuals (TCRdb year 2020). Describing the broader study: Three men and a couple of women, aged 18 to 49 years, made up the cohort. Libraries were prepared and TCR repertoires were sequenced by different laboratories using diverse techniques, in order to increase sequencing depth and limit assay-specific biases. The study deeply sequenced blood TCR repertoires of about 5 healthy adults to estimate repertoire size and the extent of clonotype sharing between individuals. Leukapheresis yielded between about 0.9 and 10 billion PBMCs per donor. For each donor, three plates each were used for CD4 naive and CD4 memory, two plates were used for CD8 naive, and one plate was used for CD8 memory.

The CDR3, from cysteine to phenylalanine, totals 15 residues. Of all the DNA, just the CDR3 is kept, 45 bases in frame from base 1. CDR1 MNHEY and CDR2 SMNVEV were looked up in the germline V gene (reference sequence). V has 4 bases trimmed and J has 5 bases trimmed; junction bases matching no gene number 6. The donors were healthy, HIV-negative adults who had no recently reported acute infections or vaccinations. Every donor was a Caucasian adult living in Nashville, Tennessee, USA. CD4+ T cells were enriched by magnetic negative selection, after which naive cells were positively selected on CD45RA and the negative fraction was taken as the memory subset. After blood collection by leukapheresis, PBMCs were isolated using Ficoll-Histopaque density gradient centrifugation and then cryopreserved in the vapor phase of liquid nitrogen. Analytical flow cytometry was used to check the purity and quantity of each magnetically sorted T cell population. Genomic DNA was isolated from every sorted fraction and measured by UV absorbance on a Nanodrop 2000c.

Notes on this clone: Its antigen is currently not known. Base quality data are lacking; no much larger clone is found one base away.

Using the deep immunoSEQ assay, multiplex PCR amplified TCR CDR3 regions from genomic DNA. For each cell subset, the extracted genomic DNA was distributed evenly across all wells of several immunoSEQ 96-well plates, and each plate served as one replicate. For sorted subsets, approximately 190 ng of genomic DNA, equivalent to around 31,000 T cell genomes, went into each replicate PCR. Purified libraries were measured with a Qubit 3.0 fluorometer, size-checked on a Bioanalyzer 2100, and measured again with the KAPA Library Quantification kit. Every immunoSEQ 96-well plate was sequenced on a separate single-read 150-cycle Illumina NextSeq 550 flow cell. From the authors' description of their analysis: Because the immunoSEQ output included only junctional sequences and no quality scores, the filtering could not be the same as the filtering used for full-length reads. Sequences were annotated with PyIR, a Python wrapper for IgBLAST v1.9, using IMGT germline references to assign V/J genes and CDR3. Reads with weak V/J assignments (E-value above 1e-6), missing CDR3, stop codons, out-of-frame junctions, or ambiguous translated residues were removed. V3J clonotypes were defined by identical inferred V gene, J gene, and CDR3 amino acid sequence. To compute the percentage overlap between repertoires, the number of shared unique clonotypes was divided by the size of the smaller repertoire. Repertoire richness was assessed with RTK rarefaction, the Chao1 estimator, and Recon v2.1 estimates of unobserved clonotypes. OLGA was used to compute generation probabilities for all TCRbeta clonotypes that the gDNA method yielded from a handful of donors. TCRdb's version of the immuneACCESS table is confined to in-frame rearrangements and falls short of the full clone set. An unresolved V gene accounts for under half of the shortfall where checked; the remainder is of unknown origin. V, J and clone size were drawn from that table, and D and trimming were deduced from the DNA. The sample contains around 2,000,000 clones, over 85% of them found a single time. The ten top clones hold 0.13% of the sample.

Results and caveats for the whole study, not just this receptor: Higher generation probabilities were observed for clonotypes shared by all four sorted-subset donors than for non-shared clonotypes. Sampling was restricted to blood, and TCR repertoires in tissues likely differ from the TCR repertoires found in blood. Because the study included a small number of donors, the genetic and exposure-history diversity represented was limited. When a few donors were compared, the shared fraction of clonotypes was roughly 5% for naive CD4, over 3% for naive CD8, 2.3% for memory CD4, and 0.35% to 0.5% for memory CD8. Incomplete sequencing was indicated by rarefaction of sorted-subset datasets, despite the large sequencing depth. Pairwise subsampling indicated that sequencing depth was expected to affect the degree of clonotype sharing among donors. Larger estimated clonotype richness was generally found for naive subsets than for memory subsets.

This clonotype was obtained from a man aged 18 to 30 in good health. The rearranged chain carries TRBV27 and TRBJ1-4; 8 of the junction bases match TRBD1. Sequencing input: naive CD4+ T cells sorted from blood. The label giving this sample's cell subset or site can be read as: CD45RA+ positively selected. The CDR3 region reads CASSSGQGRNEKLFF. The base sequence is TGTGCCAGCAGTTCCGGACAGGGACGAAATGAAAAACTGTTTTTT.